A selection of T cell receptor beta chains follows, all from one sample in a study of neurological immune-mediated disorders. Via MiXCR, TCRdb re-called the 5' RACE reads, giving one row per CDR3 protein. The sample shows 15,000 to 20,000 distinct CDR3 sequences, approximately 8% of them seen only once. Sequencing was done on a sample of CD8+ T cells from blood. The receptors derive from a woman aged 30 to 39 with HTLV-1-associated myelopathy (HAM/TSP). Each CDR3 is given with its conserved first and last residue. Fields, in order: V gene, D gene, J gene, clone size, CDR3 protein, CDR3 DNA. D genes are given only for firm matches. Only some rows state a clone size, as once, few, many or a class for expanded clones.

>TRBV7-6|TRBD1|TRBJ1-5|many
CASSPDDRGQVQPQHF
TGTGCCAGCAGTCCTGATGACAGGGGGCAGGTTCAGCCCCAGCATTTT
>TRBV5-6|.|TRBJ1-1|.
CASSITGRPNMNTEAFF
TGTGCCAGCAGCATTACGGGCAGACCTAACATGAACACTGAAGCTTTCTTT
>TRBV7-2|.|TRBJ2-7|many
CASSLVGGSSYEQYF
TGTGCCAGCAGCTTAGTGGGGGGATCCTCCTACGAGCAGTACTTC
>TRBV2|.|TRBJ2-3|many
CASSEDGTDTQYF
TGTGCCAGCAGTGAAGATGGCACAGATACGCAGTATTTT
>TRBV4-2|TRBD2|TRBJ2-1|many
CASSQDHGGGPDEQFF
TGTGCCAGCAGCCAAGATCACGGGGGGGGCCCCGATGAGCAGTTCTTC
>TRBV1|.|TRBJ2-7|many
CTSSQDLGTSATYEQYF
TGCACCAGCAGCCAAGACTTAGGGACTAGCGCGACCTACGAGCAGTACTTC
>TRBV12-3/TRBV12-4|.|TRBJ2-1|.
CASSQWAGANNEQFF
TGTGCCAGCAGTCAGTGGGCAGGGGCAAACAATGAGCAGTTCTTC
>TRBV5-1|TRBD2|TRBJ2-1|few
CASSPGGVYLYNEQFF
TGCGCCAGCAGCCCGGGGGGGGTGTACCTCTACAATGAGCAGTTCTTC
>TRBV20-1|.|TRBJ2-7|many
CSAGGQFAYEQYF
TGCAGTGCCGGCGGGCAGTTCGCCTACGAGCAGTACTTC
>TRBV7-6|TRBD2|TRBJ2-3|many
CASSSSGTSGGTTDTQYF
TGTGCCAGCAGCTCGTCCGGGACTAGCGGGGGTACGACAGATACGCAGTATTTT
>TRBV29-1|.|TRBJ1-2|many
CSVEDPKRGYGYTF
TGCAGCGTTGAAGATCCTAAAAGGGGCTATGGCTACACCTTC
>TRBV5-6|.|TRBJ2-4|many
CASSSTGILDIQYF
TGTGCCAGCAGCTCTACCGGAATCCTGGACATTCAGTACTTC
>TRBV5-5|TRBD2|TRBJ2-3|many
CASSLVAGGLTDTQYF
TGTGCCAGCAGCTTGGTCGCGGGGGGCCTCACAGATACGCAGTATTTT